Below are 18 T cell receptor beta chains sequenced from a single sample in a study of OX40 agonist ivuxolimab in advanced cancers. Method: immunoSEQ multiplex PCR; TCRdb's copy keeps in-frame clones and lacks some. Seen here are 40,000 to 50,000 clones, 82% observed once, and the top ten hold around 2%. The input for sequencing was CD4+ or CD8+ T cells sorted from blood, taken in a trial of the OX40 agonist ivuxolimab. The receptors come from an adult with an advanced solid tumor such as melanoma, head and neck, liver or kidney cancer.

The chain employs TRBV7-2 and TRBJ2-1, with 10 positions matching TRBD1. The CDR3 totals 16 residues. V lost 5 bases and J lost 7; bases outside the gene matches: 11. Germline CDR1 reads SGHTA; CDR2 reads FQGNSA. The CDR3 loop is CASSRRQGARTNEQFF. The CDR3 coding sequence is TGTGCCAGCAGCCGACGACAGGGGGCGCGAACTAATGAGCAGTTCTTC. The full variable domain, completed using reference TRBV7-2 and TRBJ2-1, is GAGVSQSPSNKVTEKGKDVELRCDPISGHTALYWYRQSLGQGLEFLIYFQGNSAPDKSGLPSDRFSAERTGGSVSTLTIQRTQQEDSAVYLCASSRRQGARTNEQFFGPGTRLTVL.

A note on this clone: At one boundary the junction diverges from the germline segment, which might be a read error. The V and J genes are TRBV2 and TRBJ2-1; 7 nucleotides match TRBD2. This CDR3 is 12 amino acids long. CDR1 and CDR2 from the germline V gene are SNHLY and FYNNEI. CDR3 in DNA: TGTGCCAGCAGTGAGAGGGGAGGGTTTAAGGTCTTC. It is translated as CASSERGGFKVF.

The chain recombines TRBV30 with TRBJ2-6; 9 nucleotides align to TRBD1. Germline assignment: CDR1 GTSNPN and CDR2 SVGIG (reference sequence). The CDR3 consists of 17 residues. J gave up 0 bases and V 2 bases, and 5 bases lay outside the gene matches. This CDR3 is CAWSLDRGSSGANVLTF. DNA of the CDR3: TGTGCCTGGAGTTTGGACAGGGGAAGCTCTGGGGCCAACGTCCTGACTTTC.

V and J are TRBV18 and TRBJ1-1; the D is unclear. Germline CDR1 KGHSH, CDR2 LQKENI. The CDR3 is 13 amino acids. V was pared by 3 bases and J by 4 bases, with 9 bases between. The CDR3 reads CASSPLLGTEAFF. The CDR3 coding sequence is TGTGCCAGCTCACCGCTTCTAGGCACTGAAGCTTTCTTT.

The chain is built from TRBV20-1 and TRBJ1-1; D gene unclear. V was clipped by 7 bases and J by 7 bases, with 13 bases between them. This CDR3 is 11 amino acids long. Germline V CDR1 and CDR2: DFQATT, SNEGSKA (reference sequence). The CDR3 spells CSGRTHGEAFF. The CDR3 coding sequence is TGCAGTGGAAGAACGCACGGTGAAGCTTTCTTT.

The chain uses TRBV5-4 and TRBJ2-5; 8 bases line up with TRBD2. The length of the CDR3 is 18 residues. Germline V gene data show CDR1 as SGHNT and CDR2 as YYREEE (reference sequence). The ends lost 3 bases at V and 5 bases at J; junction bases unmatched: 18. CDR3 in amino acids: CASSSRLRGGSTGETQYF. The CDR3 DNA reads TGTGCCAGCAGCTCTCGACTACGCGGGGGGTCAACGGGGGAGACCCAGTACTTC.

This clone was seen once. The rearrangement joins TRBV19 to TRBJ1-1; 7 nucleotides line up with TRBD1. After removal of 6 bases from V and 1 base from J, the junction contained 5 bases not matched to a gene. The CDR3 totals 14 residues. The germline V gene encodes CDR1 LNHDA and CDR2 SQIVND (reference sequence). The CDR3, as DNA: TGTGCCAGTAGGGGACAGCAGAGGAACACTGAAGCTTTCTTT. It encodes CASRGQQRNTEAFF.

J is TRBJ2-3 and V is TRBV6-5; the match to TRBD1 covers 8 bases. The V segment lost 9 bases and the J segment 4 bases; nucleotides outside the gene matches: 6. CDR1 is MNHEY, CDR2 SVGAGI, per germline. The CDR3 length is 13 residues. The CDR3 spells CARTGEKSDTQYF. The DNA of the CDR3 is TGTGCCAGGACAGGGGAGAAGTCAGATACGCAGTATTTT.

CDR3 DNA sequence: TGTGCCAGCAGTCTCGAGACAAGTAACTATGGCTACACCTTC. Translation: CASSLETSNYGYTF. This sequence joins TRBV6-1 and TRBJ1-2, with D uncertain. The CDR3 sequence is 14 residues long. Trimming stripped 5 bases from V and 1 base from J, with 11 bases between. Germline CDR1 and CDR2: MNHNS and SASEGT.

CDR3 coding DNA: TGTGCCTGGAACCGCCATAGGACCGGGGTGGACGAGCAGTACTTC. This encodes CAWNRHRTGVDEQYF. The chain combines TRBV30 with TRBJ2-7; TRBD2 might be the D (5 bases). There are 15 residues in the CDR3. Looked up from germline, CDR1 is GTSNPN and CDR2 is SVGIG (reference sequence). The V and J ends lost 4 bases and 5 bases respectively, with 21 bases between them.

As DNA, the CDR3 is TGCAGCGCCCTTGACAGAGCTAACTATGGCTACACCTTC. This translates into CSALDRANYGYTF. The J gene is TRBJ1-2, the V gene TRBV29-1; D is possibly TRBD1 (5 bases). CDR1 and CDR2 (germline): SQVTM, ANQGSEA. The CDR3 sequence is 13 residues long. Trimming cost V 7 bases and J 0 bases, with 12 bases left between them.

This clone showed up just a few times. V gene TRBV5-1 combines with J gene TRBJ2-5; D call uncertain. The ends were cut back, 4 bases at V and 3 bases at J, with 10 bases in the middle. The germline gives CDR1 SGHRS, CDR2 YFSETQ. The CDR3 has 13 residues. CDR3 amino acids: CASSPLTEETQYF. The CDR3 nucleotides are TGCGCCAGCAGCCCGCTTACAGAAGAGACCCAGTACTTC. The whole variable domain, filled in from reference TRBV5-1 and TRBJ2-5, reads KAGVTQTPRYLIKTRGQQVTLSCSPISGHRSVSWYQQTPGQGLQFLFEYFSETQRNKGNFPGRFSGRQFSNSRSEMNVSTLELGDSALYLCASSPLTEETQYFGPGTRLLVL.

The J gene is TRBJ2-3, the V gene TRBV5-1, with no clear D. The CDR3 is 13 amino acids. CDR1 is SGHRS, CDR2 YFSETQ, per germline. V lost 0 bases and J lost 1, with 3 bases in between. The CDR3 here is CASSLAGTDTQYF. The CDR3 DNA is TGCGCCAGCAGCTTGGCTGGCACAGATACGCAGTATTTT.

The V and J genes are TRBV6-6 and TRBJ2-1, with D hard to call. This CDR3 is 11 amino acids long. Germline values: CDR1 MNHNY, CDR2 SVGAGI (reference sequence). The V end was cut by 6 bases, the J end by 5 bases, with 5 bases between. Here the CDR3 reads CASSPDNEQFF. The CDR3 bases are TGTGCCAGCAGCCCGGACAATGAGCAGTTCTTC.

This chain's CDR3 is CASSQSGGSLDQPQHF. The DNA for the CDR3 is TGTGCCAGCAGCCAATCTGGGGGGAGTCTGGATCAGCCCCAGCATTTT. The V call is TRBV16, the J call TRBJ1-5, with a weak D call TRBD1 (5 bases). The CDR3 loop spans 16 amino acids. In germline, CDR1 is KGHSY, CDR2 FQNENV. Trimming pared 0 bases from V and 5 bases from J, leaving 14 bases between. The full variable domain, rest sourced from reference TRBV16 and TRBJ1-5, is GEEVAQTPKHLVRGEGQKAKLYCAPIKGHSYVFWYQQVLKNEFKFLISFQNENVFDETGMPKERFSAKCLPNSPCSLEIQATKLEDSAVYFCASSQSGGSLDQPQHFGDGTRLSIL.

This chain connects TRBV7-2 to TRBJ2-1, with 12 bases that match TRBD1. With 2 bases clipped from V and 7 bases from J, the junction kept 6 bases outside the gene matches. This CDR3 has 16 residues. The germline V gene encodes CDR1 SGHTA and CDR2 FQGNSA. In DNA form, the CDR3 reads TGTGCCAGCAGCTTAACCGGGACAGGGGGCTGGAATGAGCAGTTCTTC. Protein: CASSLTGTGGWNEQFF.

The chain joins TRBV6-1 to TRBJ1-2, with 10 bases aligning to TRBD1. CDR3 length: 14 amino acids. J lost 4 bases, V lost 6 bases, and 5 bases had no gene match. CDR1 and CDR2 (germline): MNHNS, SASEGT. Written as DNA, the CDR3 is TGTGCCAGCAGCACGGGACAGGGGACCTATGGCTACACCTTC. It is translated as CASSTGQGTYGYTF.

This chain links TRBV19 with TRBJ2-3, with 7 bases lining up with TRBD1. J lost 4 bases, V lost 4 bases, and 11 bases had no gene match. The CDR3 covers 16 residues. Looked up from germline, CDR1 is LNHDA and CDR2 is SQIVND (reference sequence). The CDR3 DNA is TGTGCCAGTAGTACTTCCCACAGGGGCCGGGCAGATACGCAGTATTTT. Translated, it gives CASSTSHRGRADTQYF.